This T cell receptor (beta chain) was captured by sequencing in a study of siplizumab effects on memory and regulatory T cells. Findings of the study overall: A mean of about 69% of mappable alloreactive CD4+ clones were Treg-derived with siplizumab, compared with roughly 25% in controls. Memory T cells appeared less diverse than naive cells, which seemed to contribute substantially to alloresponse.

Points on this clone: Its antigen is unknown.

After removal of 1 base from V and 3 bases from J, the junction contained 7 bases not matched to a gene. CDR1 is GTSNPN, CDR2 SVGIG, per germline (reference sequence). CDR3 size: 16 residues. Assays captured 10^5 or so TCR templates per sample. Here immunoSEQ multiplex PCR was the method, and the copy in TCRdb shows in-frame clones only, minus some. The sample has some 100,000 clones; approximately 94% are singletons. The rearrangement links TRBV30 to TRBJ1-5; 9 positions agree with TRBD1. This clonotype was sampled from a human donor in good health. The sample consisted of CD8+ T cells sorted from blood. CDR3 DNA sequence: TGTGCCTGGAGTGCGCGGAGACAGGGGGACAATCAGCCCCAGCATTTT. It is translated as CAWSARRQGDNQPQHF.